Listed below are T cell receptor beta chains from one sample, sequenced in a study of blood T cell repertoires in COVID-19. Assay: immunoSEQ multiplex PCR; the TCRdb copy retains only in-frame clones and omits some. The table lists about 200,000 clones, around 86% of them singletons. The sample taken for sequencing was PBMCs or T cells enriched from blood (not recorded which). The receptors shown here come from a woman between 45 and 65 years old with acute COVID-19. The CDR3 runs from the conserved cysteine through the conserved F or W. A D gene is named only where the DNA matches it firmly. Clone size is shown for a subset of rows, as once, few, many or a class of expanded clone.

v_call: TRBV10-2
clone_size: NA
j_call: TRBJ2-1
d_call: NA
cdr3_nt: TGCGCCAGCAGCAAAACAAGGCTAGCCTCGGTCAATGAGCAGTTCTTC
cdr3_aa: CASSKTRLASVNEQFF

v_call: TRBV18
clone_size: NA
j_call: TRBJ2-7
d_call: TRBD1
cdr3_nt: TGTGCCAGCTCACCACCGGGGACAGGGACCAACGAGCAGTACTTC
cdr3_aa: CASSPPGTGTNEQYF

v_call: TRBV5-4
clone_size: NA
j_call: TRBJ2-5
d_call: NA
cdr3_nt: TGTGCCAGCAGCTTGGAAGATTGGCAGGGCATGGCCCAGTACTTC
cdr3_aa: CASSLEDWQGMAQYF

v_call: TRBV15
clone_size: few
j_call: TRBJ2-6
d_call: NA
cdr3_nt: TGTGCCACCAGCACTAGCCGCACTGGGGCCAACGTCCTGACTTTC
cdr3_aa: CATSTSRTGANVLTF

v_call: TRBV5-5
clone_size: NA
j_call: TRBJ1-2
d_call: TRBD1
cdr3_nt: TGTGCCAGCAGCTCTCAGGGGGACTATGGCTACACCTTC
cdr3_aa: CASSSQGDYGYTF

v_call: TRBV5-1
clone_size: NA
j_call: TRBJ1-1
d_call: TRBD1
cdr3_nt: TGCGCCAGCAGCGGACAGGGACAGTACAACACTGAAGCTTTCTTT
cdr3_aa: CASSGQGQYNTEAFF

v_call: TRBV7-2
clone_size: NA
j_call: TRBJ1-5
d_call: NA
cdr3_nt: TGTGCCAGCAGCTTATCGGGGGGGCGCGGACAGCCCCAGCATTTT
cdr3_aa: CASSLSGGRGQPQHF

v_call: TRBV5-1
clone_size: NA
j_call: TRBJ1-1
d_call: TRBD1
cdr3_nt: TGCGCCAGCAGCGGGCGACAGGGGGGAAGAGGGAACACTGAAGCTTTCTTT
cdr3_aa: CASSGRQGGRGNTEAFF

v_call: TRBV20-1
clone_size: NA
j_call: TRBJ1-2
d_call: NA
cdr3_nt: TGCAGTGACTCAGGGGTGGATGGCTACACCTTC
cdr3_aa: CSDSGVDGYTF

v_call: TRBV7-2
clone_size: NA
j_call: TRBJ2-7
d_call: TRBD2
cdr3_nt: TGTGCCAGCAGACGTGGGACTAGCGGGGGCTACGAGCAGTACTTC
cdr3_aa: CASRRGTSGGYEQYF

v_call: TRBV3-1/TRBV3-2
clone_size: NA
j_call: TRBJ2-1
d_call: TRBD2
cdr3_nt: TGTGCCAGCAGCCAATGGACTAGCGGAAACAATGAGCAGTTCTTC
cdr3_aa: CASSQWTSGNNEQFF

v_call: TRBV6-5
clone_size: NA
j_call: TRBJ1-3
d_call: NA
cdr3_nt: TGTGCCAGCAGTTACGGGACAACTGGAAACACCATATATTTT
cdr3_aa: CASSYGTTGNTIYF

v_call: TRBV5-1
clone_size: NA
j_call: TRBJ2-7
d_call: NA
cdr3_nt: TGCGCCAGCAGCCCTGACAGGTTGGGGAGCGAGCAGTACTTC
cdr3_aa: CASSPDRLGSEQYF

v_call: TRBV5-1
clone_size: NA
j_call: TRBJ2-1
d_call: TRBD2
cdr3_nt: TGCGCCAGCAGCTACACGGGACTACTGAACAATGAGCAGTTCTTC
cdr3_aa: CASSYTGLLNNEQFF

v_call: TRBV18
clone_size: NA
j_call: TRBJ2-3
d_call: NA
cdr3_nt: TGTGCCAGCTCACCCGATCGTACAATATCAGATACGCAGTATTTT
cdr3_aa: CASSPDRTISDTQYF

v_call: TRBV10-3
clone_size: few
j_call: TRBJ1-6
d_call: NA
cdr3_nt: TGTGCCATCAGTGAGAACGGGGTTCCACCCCTCCACTTT
cdr3_aa: CAISENGVPPLHF

v_call: TRBV7-2
clone_size: NA
j_call: TRBJ2-6
d_call: NA
cdr3_nt: TGTGCCAGCAGCGACCAGGGTACTGGGGCCAACGTCCTGACTTTC
cdr3_aa: CASSDQGTGANVLTF

v_call: TRBV6-1
clone_size: NA
j_call: TRBJ2-7
d_call: TRBD1
cdr3_nt: TGTGCCAGCAGTGATCGGACAGGGGGGTCCTACGAGCAGTACTTC
cdr3_aa: CASSDRTGGSYEQYF

v_call: TRBV7-9
clone_size: NA
j_call: TRBJ2-7
d_call: NA
cdr3_nt: TGTGCCAGCAGCTTTTACGGCAGGTCCTACGAGCAGTACTTC
cdr3_aa: CASSFYGRSYEQYF

v_call: TRBV5-5
clone_size: NA
j_call: TRBJ2-5
d_call: TRBD2
cdr3_nt: TGTGCCAGCAGCCTGACTAGCGGGGGGTTCCAAGAGACCCAGTACTTC
cdr3_aa: CASSLTSGGFQETQYF

v_call: TRBV4-1
clone_size: NA
j_call: TRBJ2-3
d_call: TRBD1
cdr3_nt: TGCGCCAGCAGCCAAGACCCCACAGGGGGCGCCGGCACAGATACGCAGTATTTT
cdr3_aa: CASSQDPTGGAGTDTQYF

v_call: TRBV9
clone_size: NA
j_call: TRBJ2-3
d_call: NA
cdr3_nt: TGTGCCAGCAGCGCCCATGTGGGGAGAGATACGCAGTATTTT
cdr3_aa: CASSAHVGRDTQYF

v_call: TRBV18
clone_size: once
j_call: TRBJ2-7
d_call: NA
cdr3_nt: TGTGCCAGCTCACCACCGTCCAGGGGATCCTACGAGCAGTACTTC
cdr3_aa: CASSPPSRGSYEQYF

v_call: TRBV12-3/TRBV12-4
clone_size: NA
j_call: TRBJ2-3
d_call: NA
cdr3_nt: TGTGCCAGCGGACTCGGGGCAGATACGCAGTATTTT
cdr3_aa: CASGLGADTQYF

v_call: TRBV7-8
clone_size: NA
j_call: TRBJ2-5
d_call: TRBD2
cdr3_nt: TGTGCCAGCAGCCCTGGGGCTAGCGGGGTCCAAGAGACCCAGTACTTC
cdr3_aa: CASSPGASGVQETQYF

v_call: TRBV7-7
clone_size: NA
j_call: TRBJ2-5
d_call: TRBD1
cdr3_nt: TGTGCCAGCAGCCCAAGACAGGGAACGGGGGAGACCCAGTACTTC
cdr3_aa: CASSPRQGTGETQYF

v_call: TRBV7-8
clone_size: few
j_call: TRBJ1-5
d_call: TRBD1
cdr3_nt: TGTGCCAGCAGCTTCAAACAGGGGTATCAGCCCCAGCATTTT
cdr3_aa: CASSFKQGYQPQHF

v_call: TRBV19
clone_size: NA
j_call: TRBJ2-3
d_call: NA
cdr3_nt: TGTGCCAGTAGTTCCAGGCCTAGCACAGATACGCAGTATTTT
cdr3_aa: CASSSRPSTDTQYF

v_call: TRBV7-2
clone_size: NA
j_call: TRBJ2-2
d_call: TRBD1
cdr3_nt: TGTGCCAGCAGCTCCATCCCTGGGCGGGACAGGGGGCGCCCCGGGGAGCTGTTTTTT
cdr3_aa: CASSSIPGRDRGRPGELFF

v_call: TRBV3-1/TRBV3-2
clone_size: NA
j_call: TRBJ2-1
d_call: NA
cdr3_nt: TGTGCCAGCAGCGCTCCGGGACTCAAATACAACAATGAGCAGTTCTTC
cdr3_aa: CASSAPGLKYNNEQFF

v_call: TRBV7-2
clone_size: NA
j_call: TRBJ2-2
d_call: TRBD2
cdr3_nt: TGTGCCAGCGCCCGGGGGGAGGCCGGGGAGCTGTTTTTT
cdr3_aa: CASARGEAGELFF